This T cell receptor (beta chain) was identified in a study of blood T cell repertoires in COVID-19 (dated by TCRdb to the early 2020s). Background for the entire study: Collaborator samples came from the United States, Italy and Spain and covered acute and convalescent phases of COVID-19. Subjects who had been exposed to COVID-19, were actively infected with it, or had recovered from it provided the deeply sampled blood TCRbeta repertoires that made up the dataset. The sample metadata nearly always contained a de-identified subject ID, COVID-19 status, age in years and sex. The samples were drawn from two sources: the first 160 participants of the ongoing ImmuneRACE study, and 1,000 to 1,500 subjects contributed by 6 global collaborators. The material from the prospective study consisted of cDNA or gDNA derived from T cells, B-cell-depleted T cells, or PBMCs. Where HLA class I and class II types were available, the types were taken from metadata supplied by the sample provider, not from assay-based typing. The repertoires were released in a freely available public database intended as a resource for research on the immune response to SARS-CoV-2.

TCRbeta CDR3 regions were amplified from genomic DNA using the immunoSEQ Assay, a bias-controlled multiplex PCR. On the authors' methods: The number of nucleated cells in each sample was estimated from the amplification of reference gene primers within the assay. Sequence reads were collapsed and filtered to measure the absolute abundance of every unique TCRbeta CDR3 rearrangement. Productive Simpson clonality was computed per sample as the square root of Simpson's diversity index over productive rearrangements. The source is immuneACCESS, and TCRdb retained only in-frame sequences with V and J called. Part of the clones is not carried over; for the studies checked, unresolved V genes explain less than half of this, and the remainder is unexplained. That table furnishes V, J and clone size, whereas the DNA furnished D and trimming. This sample comprises about 160,000 clones, approximately 80% of them detected only once. The ten most abundant clones make up under 9% of the sample.

What the authors observed across the whole study: Clinical and demographic metadata were provided uncurated, with the amount varying by source and participant.

In its sample, this clone was seen once. It has no known antigen specificity. No base quality values were provided; no much bigger clone lies one nucleotide off. The germline V gene supplies CDR1 WSHSY and CDR2 SAAADI. CDR3 length: 14 amino acids, cysteine to phenylalanine. Kept here is only the CDR3 DNA, which spans 42 bases and is read in frame from base 1. Here V drops 6 bases and J drops 5 bases, and the junction holds 8 bases not matched to any gene. One collaborating source in Seattle enrolled patients while the patients were actively infected and followed the patients over time throughout the course of disease. Whole blood was collected in K2EDTA tubes by collaborating institutions according to the institutions' own protocols. For TCRbeta analysis, collaborators shipped samples as frozen whole blood, isolated PBMCs, or DNA extracted from either of those sample types.

Input material: peripheral blood. The sequence joins TRBV10-2 to TRBJ2-5, and TRBD1 aligns with 8 junction nucleotides. The receptor was derived from a woman in her thirties or forties with COVID-19, enrolled during active disease. In nucleotides, the sequence is TGCGCCAGCAGAGAAACAGGGGGTAGGGAGACCCAGTACTTC. Its product reads: CASRETGGRETQYF.